This T cell receptor (beta chain) was recorded in a study of control samples from healthy donors and cancer patients. This clone came up once. Mismatch with germline at one junction end may stem from a read error. Other nucleotide sequences in the sample specify the same CDR3. Method: immunoSEQ multiplex PCR; TCRdb's copy keeps in-frame clones and lacks some. The table lists about 74,000 clones, more than 70% of them singletons. CDR3 size: 16 residues. Germline V CDR1 and CDR2: MNHEY, SVGAGI. The TCR was taken from a woman aged 50 to 60 in good health. The chain employs TRBV6-5 and TRBJ1-2; 7 bases match TRBD1. Sequences were obtained from blood. This chain's CDR3 is CASSYYTQDREDGYTF. CDR3 sequence (DNA): TGTGCCAGCAGCTACTACACCCAAGACAGGGAAGATGGCTACACCTTC.